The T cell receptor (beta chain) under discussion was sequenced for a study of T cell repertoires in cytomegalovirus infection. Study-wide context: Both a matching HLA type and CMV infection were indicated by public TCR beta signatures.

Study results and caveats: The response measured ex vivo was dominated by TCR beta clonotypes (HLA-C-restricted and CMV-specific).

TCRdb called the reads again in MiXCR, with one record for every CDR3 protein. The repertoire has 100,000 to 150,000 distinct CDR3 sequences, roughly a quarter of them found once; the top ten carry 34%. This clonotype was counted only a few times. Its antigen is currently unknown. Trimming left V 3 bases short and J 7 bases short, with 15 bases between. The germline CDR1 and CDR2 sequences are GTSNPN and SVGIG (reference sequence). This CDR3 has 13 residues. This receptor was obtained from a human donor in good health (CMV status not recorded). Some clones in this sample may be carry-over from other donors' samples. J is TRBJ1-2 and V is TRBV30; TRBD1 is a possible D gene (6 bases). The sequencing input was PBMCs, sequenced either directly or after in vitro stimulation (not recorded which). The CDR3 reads CAWSQGFSGGYTF. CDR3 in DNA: TGTGCCTGGAGCCAGGGGTTTAGCGGTGGCTACACCTTC.